The source of this T cell receptor (beta chain) is a study of cytotoxic CD8 clonotypes in ibrutinib-treated CLL. Assay used: immunoSEQ multiplex PCR; TCRdb lists only in-frame clones, some missing. The sample comprises 60,000 to 65,000 clones, 57% of which are singletons, and 14% to 15% rests with the top ten. Germline V gene sequence: CDR1 SNHLY, CDR2 FYNNEI. V lost 2 bases and J 8 bases, leaving 24 bases between the germline ends. CDR3 length: 17 amino acids. This sequence was found in a human donor with chronic lymphocytic leukemia. The specimen comprised PBMCs, sampled after 12 months of ibrutinib treatment. The chain joins TRBV2 to TRBJ1-2; D is uncertain. The CDR3 DNA sequence: TGTGCCAGCAGTGAATCGAGGGCCAGCCTATCAGTATTCGGCTACACCTTC. It encodes CASSESRASLSVFGYTF. The whole variable domain, filled in from reference TRBV2 and TRBJ1-2, reads EPEVTQTPSHQVTQMGQEVILRCVPISNHLYFYWYRQILGQKVEFLVSFYNNEISEKSEIFDDQFSVERPDGSNFTLKIRSTKLEDSAMYFCASSESRASLSVFGYTFGSGTRLTVV.